The 16 T cell receptor beta chains given below trace back to one sample, sequenced in a study of CD8+ T cells in alopecia areata. Sequencing used cDNA as its template, made by extracting RNA and reverse transcribing it. Here immunoSEQ multiplex PCR was the method, and the copy in TCRdb shows in-frame clones only, minus some. The table records about 180,000 clones, more than 60% of them present only once. Sequenced here: CD4+ T cells sorted from blood, sampled at week 0. All receptors derive from a human donor with alopecia areata.

About this clone itself: Different DNA sequences within this sample yield the same CDR3. The chain couples TRBV30 to TRBJ1-2, with no clear D. Per the germline V gene, CDR1 is GTSNPN and CDR2 is SVGIG (reference sequence). V lost 0 bases, J lost 8 bases, and 7 bases lay in between. This CDR3 has 11 amino acids. The CDR3 region is CAWSVLGGYTF. The CDR3 DNA follows: TGTGCCTGGAGTGTATTGGGCGGCTACACCTTC. The full variable domain, completed using reference TRBV30 and TRBJ1-2, is SQTIHQWPATLVQPVGSPLSLECTVEGTSNPNLYWYRQAAGRGLQLLFYSVGIGQISSEVPQNLSASRPQDRQFILSSKKLLLSDSGFYLCAWSVLGGYTFGSGTRLTVV.

CDR3 amino acids: CASSFMREANEKLFF. For the CDR3, the DNA is TGTGCCAGCAGCTTCATGAGGGAGGCTAATGAAAAACTGTTTTTT. V gene TRBV7-9 combines with J gene TRBJ1-4; D remains ambiguous. The germline CDR1 and CDR2 sequences are SEHNR and FQNEAQ (reference sequence). The CDR3 length is 15 residues. The V end lost 3 bases, the J end lost 3 bases, and 11 bases lay between the germline ends.

This clone was observed many times. The DNA of the CDR3 is TGTGCCAGCAGCACTACAGGAGTGAACACTGAAGCTTTCTTT. Its translation: CASSTTGVNTEAFF. J is TRBJ1-1 and V is TRBV11-2; TRBD1 might be the D (5 bases). The CDR3 is made up of 14 amino acids. The V end lost 5 bases, the J end lost 0 bases, and 10 bases lay between the germline ends. Germline V lookup: CDR1 SGHAT, CDR2 FQNNGV.

The rearrangement joins TRBV19 to TRBJ2-3, with 16 positions matching TRBD2. J gave up 4 bases and V 5 bases, and 3 bases lay outside the gene matches. Germline CDR1 is LNHDA and CDR2 is SQIVND (reference sequence). The CDR3 length is 16 residues. CDR3 coding DNA: TGTGCCAGTAGTGGGACTAGCGGGGGGGCCGCAGATACGCAGTATTTT. Translating it yields CASSGTSGGAADTQYF.

The J gene is TRBJ2-4, the V gene TRBV9, with D maybe TRBD2 (6 bases). With 0 bases removed from V and 1 base from J, the gap between germline ends came to 8 bases. This CDR3 has 15 amino acids. Germline V gene data show CDR1 as SGDLS and CDR2 as YYNGEE. CDR3 nucleotide sequence: TGTGCCAGCAGCGTAGGAGGAGGGGCCAAAAACATTCAGTACTTC. It yields the protein CASSVGGGAKNIQYF.

The chain employs TRBV15 and TRBJ2-5; 7 nucleotides match TRBD2. Germline CDR1 is LNHNV and CDR2 is YYDKDF (reference sequence). This CDR3 contains 14 residues. V lost 1 base and J lost 5; bases outside the gene matches: 4. The chain's CDR3 is CATSRGDGGETQYF. The CDR3 nucleotides are TGTGCCACCAGCAGAGGGGACGGGGGGGAGACCCAGTACTTC.

This chain connects TRBV9 to TRBJ2-7; D is unresolved. Germline values: CDR1 SGDLS, CDR2 YYNGEE. Trimming took 4 bases from V and 5 from J, leaving 16 bases between them. CDR3 length equals 14 residues. The chain's CDR3 is CASSRTSDGDEQYF. The DNA of the CDR3 is TGTGCCAGCAGCCGAACCTCGGACGGAGACGAGCAGTACTTC.

The chain recombines TRBV30 with TRBJ2-1; 7 nucleotides line up with TRBD2. CDR1 is GTSNPN and CDR2 is SVGIG in the germline V gene (reference sequence). The CDR3 totals 17 residues. Trimming took 2 bases from V and 5 from J; bases not matched to a gene: 15. Here the CDR3 reads CAWSTTFSGLSNNEQFF. CDR3 DNA sequence: TGTGCCTGGAGTACAACCTTCTCGGGACTATCCAACAATGAGCAGTTCTTC.

V gene TRBV29-1 combines with J gene TRBJ1-4; TRBD1 matches at 7 bases. This CDR3 is 15 amino acids long. After removal of 7 bases from V and 3 bases from J, the junction contained 11 bases not matched to a gene. Germline V lookup: CDR1 SQVTM, CDR2 ANQGSEA. The CDR3 DNA reads TGCAGCGGACAAATCCCCGGGACAGCTAATGAAAAACTGTTTTTT. Its translation is CSGQIPGTANEKLFF.

The V and J genes are TRBV4-3 and TRBJ1-1; tentatively, D is TRBD1 (6 bases). Germline CDR1 LGHNA, CDR2 YSLEER. This CDR3 is 16 amino acids long. V dropped 5 bases and J dropped 0 bases, with 16 bases sitting between them. The CDR3 region has the DNA TGCGCCAGCAGCGCCCAACAGGGACTGATGAACACTGAAGCTTTCTTT. This translates into CASSAQQGLMNTEAFF.

This sequence joins TRBV5-1 and TRBJ1-4, with D possibly TRBD1 on 5 matching bases. V was shortened by 3 bases and J by 7 bases, with 13 bases between the two germline ends. The CDR3 is made up of 14 amino acids. The germline CDR1 and CDR2 sequences are SGHRS and YFSETQ. CDR3 region: CASSSGTEGEKLFF. Here the CDR3 DNA reads TGCGCCAGCAGCTCCGGGACCGAGGGTGAAAAACTGTTTTTT. Complete variable domain (other parts from reference TRBV5-1 and TRBJ1-4): KAGVTQTPRYLIKTRGQQVTLSCSPISGHRSVSWYQQTPGQGLQFLFEYFSETQRNKGNFPGRFSGRQFSNSRSEMNVSTLELGDSALYLCASSSGTEGEKLFFGSGTQLSVL.

The gene calls are TRBV30 and TRBJ2-7, with 7 bases that match TRBD1. V trimming: 3 bases; J trimming: 2 bases; junction bases outside the gene matches: 4. Germline V lookup: CDR1 GTSNPN, CDR2 SVGIG (reference sequence). The CDR3 sequence is 13 residues long. The CDR3 protein is CAWSRGYAYEQYF. Here the CDR3 DNA reads TGTGCCTGGAGCAGGGGGTACGCCTACGAGCAGTACTTC.

This clone was picked up one time. The chain has TRBV29-1 and TRBJ2-1, with unresolved D. V was clipped by 0 bases and J by 4 bases, with 1 base between them. The CDR3 totals 11 residues. The germline gives CDR1 SQVTM, CDR2 ANQGSEA. The CDR3: CSVEEYNEQFF. The DNA of the CDR3 is TGCAGCGTTGAAGAGTACAATGAGCAGTTCTTC.

V and J are TRBV6-6 and TRBJ1-4, with 7 positions matching TRBD1. Trimming removed 6 bases from V and 5 bases from J; junction bases left unmatched: 6. CDR1 is MNHNY, CDR2 SVGAGI, per germline (reference sequence). The CDR3 contains 14 residues. CDR3 DNA sequence: TGTGCCAGCAGGACCGGGACAGAGAATGAAAAACTGTTTTTT. Its protein is CASRTGTENEKLFF.

This chain connects TRBV5-6 to TRBJ1-6; unclear D gene. Germline V gives CDR1 SGHDT, CDR2 YYEEEE. Trimming cost V 2 bases and J 5 bases, with 14 bases left between them. This CDR3 region has 16 residues. The CDR3: CASSLGVIGHNSPLHF. For the CDR3, the DNA is TGTGCCAGCAGCTTAGGAGTTATAGGACATAATTCACCCCTCCACTTT.

This clone occurred a few times. This rearrangement joins TRBV19 to TRBJ1-1; no clear D gene. Deletions cut 6 bases from V and 0 bases from J, with 17 bases between. CDR3 length equals 16 residues. Germline CDR1 LNHDA, CDR2 SQIVND (reference sequence). CDR3 nucleotide sequence: TGTGCCAGTAGCCCCCCTTTAGGACGTATGAACACTGAAGCTTTCTTT. Amino acids: CASSPPLGRMNTEAFF.